Below, 15 T cell receptor beta chains from the same sample are listed, as sequenced in a study of long-term antiretroviral therapy in people with HIV. Runs used v3.0 of the immunoSEQ assay and were done at survey level. Using immunoSEQ multiplex PCR, the repertoire was profiled, and TCRdb retains in-frame clones only, with some absent. The sample includes 24,000 or so clones, about 95% of them seen just once. This sample comprised unsorted PBMCs, obtained roughly 5 years after starting antiretroviral therapy. These receptors were collected from a woman aged 50 to 60 with HIV.

The chain employs TRBV5-8 and TRBJ2-7; D perhaps matches TRBD2 (6 bases). Germline CDR1 and CDR2: SGHTS and YDEGEE. Deletions cut 2 bases from V and 4 bases from J, with 13 bases between. CDR3 length: 14 amino acids. The CDR3 is CASSLPEGWYEQYF. Written as DNA, the CDR3 is TGTGCCAGCAGCTTACCGGAGGGATGGTACGAGCAGTACTTC.

This clone was detected only once. This chain connects TRBV19 to TRBJ2-7; TRBD1 matches 7 bases. The CDR3 is 14 residues long. CDR1 and CDR2 (germline): LNHDA, SQIVND (reference sequence). The ends lost 5 bases at V and 2 bases at J; junction bases unmatched: 6. CDR3 sequence: CASSAAQGAYEQYF. As DNA, the CDR3 is TGTGCCAGTAGTGCAGCCCAGGGGGCCTACGAGCAGTACTTC.

The chain uses TRBV11-2 and TRBJ2-3, with D unresolved. Between the trimmed V and J ends, which lost 4 bases and 4 bases, there was a span of 12 bases. The CDR3 totals 14 residues. CDR1 is SGHAT, CDR2 FQNNGV, per germline. Written as DNA, the CDR3 is TGTGCCAGCAGCTCGATCCCCGTGTCAGATACGCAGTATTTT. As protein: CASSSIPVSDTQYF. Filled out from reference TRBV11-2 and TRBJ2-3, the complete variable domain reads EAGVAQSPRYKIIEKRQSVAFWCNPISGHATLYWYQQILGQGPKLLIQFQNNGVVDDSQLPKDRFSAERLKGVDSTLKIQPAKLEDSAVYLCASSSIPVSDTQYFGPGTRLTVL.

This clone was seen a few times. This chain joins TRBV6-1 and TRBJ2-1; perhaps D is TRBD1 or TRBD2 (5 bases each). The CDR3 length is 13 residues. V shed 4 bases and J shed 6 bases, with 10 bases lying between them. Germline CDR1 reads MNHNS; CDR2 reads SASEGT. CDR3 DNA sequence: TGTGCCAGCAGTGGTTACGGGGCCAATGAGCAGTTCTTC. Translated, it gives CASSGYGANEQFF.

This chain connects TRBV7-8 to TRBJ1-1; D is perhaps TRBD1 (6 bases). The germline CDR1 and CDR2 sequences are SGHVS and FQNEAQ. Trimming removed 3 bases from V and 6 bases from J, with 8 bases in between. The CDR3 spans 12 residues. The CDR3 region is CASSLGAAEAFF. The CDR3 DNA follows: TGTGCCAGCAGCTTGGGGGCGGCTGAAGCTTTCTTT. Full variable domain (missing parts from reference TRBV7-8 and TRBJ1-1): GAGVSQSPRYKVAKRGQDVALRCDPISGHVSLFWYQQALGQGPEFLTYFQNEAQLDKSGLPSDRFFAERPEGSVSTLKIQRTQQEDSAVYLCASSLGAAEAFFGQGTRLTVV.

The chain uses TRBV15 and TRBJ2-7; 13 bases agree with TRBD2. The CDR3 length is 14 residues. V shed 9 bases, J shed 1 base, and the junction held 3 bases outside the gene matches. The germline gives CDR1 LNHNV, CDR2 YYDKDF (reference sequence). The CDR3 DNA reads TGTGCCACAAAACTAGCGGGAGGGTCCTACGAGCAGTACTTC. Translation gives CATKLAGGSYEQYF.

The CDR3 loop reads CASSQIFAGLNTEAFF. The CDR3 bases are TGCGCCAGCAGCCAAATATTCGCAGGGCTGAACACTGAAGCTTTCTTT. This chain uses TRBV4-1 with TRBJ1-1; maybe TRBD1 (5 bases). The V gene's germline CDR1 is MGHRA and CDR2 YSYEKL. Trimming cost V 2 bases and J 0 bases, with 13 bases left between them. There are 16 residues in the CDR3.

The V gene is TRBV29-1, the J gene TRBJ2-7; 12 bases are a match to TRBD1. With 6 bases clipped from V and 7 bases from J, the junction kept 13 bases outside the gene matches. Per germline, CDR1 SQVTM and CDR2 ANQGSEA. CDR3 length: 15 residues. The CDR3 sequence is CSVAPGTGGAREQYF. CDR3 DNA: TGCAGCGTCGCCCCCGGGACAGGGGGCGCGAGGGAGCAGTACTTC.

The gene calls are TRBV4-3 and TRBJ2-7; D is unresolved. With 0 bases removed from V and 0 bases from J, the gap between germline ends came to 9 bases. The germline V gene has CDR1 LGHNA and CDR2 YSLEER. The CDR3 totals 15 residues. In DNA, the CDR3 is TGCGCCAGCAGCCAAGATCTTGCATTCTCCTACGAGCAGTACTTC. It translates to CASSQDLAFSYEQYF.

The chain couples TRBV10-2 to TRBJ2-7; D is unresolved. The CDR3 covers 15 residues. V lost 0 bases, J lost 4 bases, and 13 bases lay in between. Germline loops: CDR1 WSHSY, CDR2 SAAADI. CDR3 coding DNA: TGCGCCAGCAGTGAGTCGGTGGGAAAAAAATACGAGCAGTACTTC. Translating gives CASSESVGKKYEQYF.

The chain has TRBV7-9 and TRBJ2-1; TRBD1 aligns across 7 bases. This CDR3 is built from 16 residues. After removal of 5 bases from V and 5 bases from J, the junction contained 12 bases not matched to a gene. The germline V gene encodes CDR1 SEHNR and CDR2 FQNEAQ (reference sequence). This CDR3 is CASSTSRQGLNNEQFF. The CDR3 nucleotides are TGTGCCAGCAGCACCTCTCGACAGGGTTTGAACAATGAGCAGTTCTTC.

The genes are TRBV11-3 and TRBJ2-2; perhaps TRBD1 as D (5 bases). CDR1 and CDR2 (germline): SGHNT, YENEEA. The CDR3 contains 15 residues. V was clipped by 5 bases and J by 4 bases, with 14 bases between them. CDR3 DNA: TGTGCCAGCAGCGATAGACAGAAGCTCACCGGGGAGCTGTTTTTT. Amino acid sequence: CASSDRQKLTGELFF.

The chain employs TRBV7-8 and TRBJ2-7; D might be TRBD1 (6 bases). Trimming stripped 1 base from V and 2 bases from J, with 9 bases between. There are 14 residues in the CDR3. Germline V lookup: CDR1 SGHVS, CDR2 FQNEAQ. The CDR3 DNA reads TGTGCCAGCAGCTTAGGGACAGCAACCTACGAGCAGTACTTC. Its protein is CASSLGTATYEQYF.

The genes are TRBV6-4 and TRBJ2-2; D might be TRBD1 or TRBD2, each matching 5 bases. The germline gives CDR1 MRHNA, CDR2 SNTAGT. Trimming shortened V by 6 bases and J by 3 bases, and 11 bases separated the two germline ends. This CDR3 has 14 amino acids. CDR3: CASSVQEDTGELFF. The CDR3 DNA sequence: TGTGCCAGCAGCGTACAGGAGGACACCGGGGAGCTGTTTTTT.

The chain joins TRBV7-6 to TRBJ2-7, with 11 bases fitting TRBD2. The CDR3 runs 14 residues. V was pared by 7 bases and J by 4 bases, with 6 bases of the junction left unmatched. Germline values: CDR1 SGHVS, CDR2 FNYEAQ. In DNA, the CDR3 is TGTGCCAGCAAATTAGCGGGAGGGTCTTACGAGCAGTACTTC. This translates into CASKLAGGSYEQYF.